This paragraph reports one TCR beta chain. It was version v3.0 of the immunoSEQ assay that was run at survey level. Produced via immunoSEQ multiplex PCR; TCRdb's table is partial and in-frame only. Altogether 34,000 or so clones are present, approximately 85% being singletons, with the ten largest covering about 4.4%. No fewer than two post-ART and no fewer than one pre-ART PBMC samples existed for each donor. Germline CDR1 and CDR2: LGHNA and YSLEER. V dropped 4 bases and J dropped 1 base, with 12 bases sitting between them. The CDR3 has 15 residues. This record comes from a study of long-term antiretroviral therapy in people with HIV.

The TCR originated in a man between 18 and 29 years old with HIV. The V and J genes are TRBV4-3 and TRBJ2-3, with D possibly being TRBD1 or TRBD2 (5 bases each). Sequencing used unsorted PBMCs, obtained 3.3 years after starting antiretroviral therapy. The CDR3 region has the DNA TGCGCCAGCAGCCCAGGAATGGGACGCACAGATACGCAGTATTTT. It translates to CASSPGMGRTDTQYF.